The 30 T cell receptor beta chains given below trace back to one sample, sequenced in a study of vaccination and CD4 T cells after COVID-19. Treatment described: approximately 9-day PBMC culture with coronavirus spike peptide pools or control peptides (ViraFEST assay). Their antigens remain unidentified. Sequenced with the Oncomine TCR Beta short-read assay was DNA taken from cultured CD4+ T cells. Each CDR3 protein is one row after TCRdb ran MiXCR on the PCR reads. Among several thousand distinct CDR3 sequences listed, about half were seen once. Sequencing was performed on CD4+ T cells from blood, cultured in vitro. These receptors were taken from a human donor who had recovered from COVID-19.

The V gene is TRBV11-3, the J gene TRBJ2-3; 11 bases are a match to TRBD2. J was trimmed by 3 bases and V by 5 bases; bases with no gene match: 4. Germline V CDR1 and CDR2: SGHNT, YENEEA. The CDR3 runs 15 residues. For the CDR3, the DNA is TGTGCCAGCAGCCCGGGACTAGCGGAAACAGATACGCAGTATTTT. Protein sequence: CASSPGLAETDTQYF.

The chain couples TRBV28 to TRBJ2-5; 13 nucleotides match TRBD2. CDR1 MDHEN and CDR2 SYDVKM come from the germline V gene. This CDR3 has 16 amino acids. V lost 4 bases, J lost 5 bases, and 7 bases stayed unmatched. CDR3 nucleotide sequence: TGTGCCAGCAGTTCCCGGACTAGCGGGAGTTGGGAGACCCAGTACTTC. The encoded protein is CASSSRTSGSWETQYF.

In DNA, the CDR3 is TGTGCCAGCACCCCAGGACAAAACACCGGGGAGCTGTTTTTT. This sequence encodes CASTPGQNTGELFF. The rearrangement links TRBV28 to TRBJ2-2, with TRBD1 as a possible D gene (5 bases). Germline assignment: CDR1 MDHEN and CDR2 SYDVKM. The CDR3 is 14 residues long. Trimming stripped 7 bases from V and 2 bases from J, with 11 bases between.

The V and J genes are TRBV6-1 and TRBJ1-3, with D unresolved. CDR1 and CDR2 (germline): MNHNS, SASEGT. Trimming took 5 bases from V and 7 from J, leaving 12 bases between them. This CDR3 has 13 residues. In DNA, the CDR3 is TGTGCCAGCAGTCCGGAGGGTTTTAACACCATATATTTT. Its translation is CASSPEGFNTIYF.

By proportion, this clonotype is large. This chain's CDR3 is CASSLRQGLYEQYF. The CDR3 DNA follows: TGCGCCAGCAGCTTGAGACAGGGGCTTTACGAGCAGTACTTC. V gene TRBV5-1 combines with J gene TRBJ2-7; 8 bases are a match to TRBD1. The germline V gene has CDR1 SGHRS and CDR2 YFSETQ. The junction had 4 bases not matched to a gene; V was cut back by 1 base and J by 4 bases. The length of the CDR3 is 14 residues.

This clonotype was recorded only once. The chain's CDR3 is CASSLDSSGRRYF. CDR3 nucleotides: TGTGCCAGCAGCTTAGATTCCAGCGGTCGCCGGTATTTT. The J gene is TRBJ2-3, the V gene TRBV7-2; weak D call: TRBD2 (5 bases). The CDR3 length is 13 residues. The germline V gene encodes CDR1 SGHTA and CDR2 FQGNSA. Deletions cut 1 base from V and 14 bases from J, with 16 bases between.

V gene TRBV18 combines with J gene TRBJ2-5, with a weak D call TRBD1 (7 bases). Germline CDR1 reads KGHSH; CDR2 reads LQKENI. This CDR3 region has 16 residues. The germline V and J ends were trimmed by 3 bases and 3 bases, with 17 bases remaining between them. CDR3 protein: CASSPSRGAREETQYF. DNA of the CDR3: TGTGCCAGCTCACCTAGCAGGGGGGCGCGGGAAGAGACCCAGTACTTC.

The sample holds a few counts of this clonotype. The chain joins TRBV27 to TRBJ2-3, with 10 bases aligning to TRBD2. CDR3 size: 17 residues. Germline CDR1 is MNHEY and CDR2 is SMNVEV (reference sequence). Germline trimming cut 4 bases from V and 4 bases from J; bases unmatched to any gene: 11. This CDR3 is CASSYYRAGGRADTQYF. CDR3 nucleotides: TGTGCCAGCAGTTATTACCGAGCGGGGGGGCGGGCAGATACGCAGTATTTT.

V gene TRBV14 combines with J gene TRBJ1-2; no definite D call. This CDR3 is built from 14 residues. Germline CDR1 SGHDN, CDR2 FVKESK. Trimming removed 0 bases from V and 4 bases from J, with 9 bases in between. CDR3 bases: TGTGCCAGCAGCCAAGATAGGAGGGCCTATGGCTACACCTTC. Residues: CASSQDRRAYGYTF.

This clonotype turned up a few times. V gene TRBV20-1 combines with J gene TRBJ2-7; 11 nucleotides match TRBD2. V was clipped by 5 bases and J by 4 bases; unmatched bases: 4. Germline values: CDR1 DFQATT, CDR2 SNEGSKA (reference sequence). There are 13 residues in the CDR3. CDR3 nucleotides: TGCAGTGCTGCCCTAGCGGGGGGTTACGAGCAGTACTTC. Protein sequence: CSAALAGGYEQYF.

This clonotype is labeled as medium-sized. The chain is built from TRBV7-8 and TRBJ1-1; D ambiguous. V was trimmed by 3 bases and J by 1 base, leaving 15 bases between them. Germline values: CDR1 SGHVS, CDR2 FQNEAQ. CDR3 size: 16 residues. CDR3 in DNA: TGTGCCAGCAGCTTGGGCGTAATGGGTCAGAACACTGAAGCTTTCTTT. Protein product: CASSLGVMGQNTEAFF.

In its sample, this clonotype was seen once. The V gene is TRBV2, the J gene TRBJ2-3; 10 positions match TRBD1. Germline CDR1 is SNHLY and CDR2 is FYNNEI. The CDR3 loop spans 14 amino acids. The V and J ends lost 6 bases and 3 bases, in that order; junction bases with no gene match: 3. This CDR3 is CASSWDRGTDTQYF. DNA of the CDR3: TGTGCCAGCAGCTGGGACAGGGGTACAGATACGCAGTATTTT.

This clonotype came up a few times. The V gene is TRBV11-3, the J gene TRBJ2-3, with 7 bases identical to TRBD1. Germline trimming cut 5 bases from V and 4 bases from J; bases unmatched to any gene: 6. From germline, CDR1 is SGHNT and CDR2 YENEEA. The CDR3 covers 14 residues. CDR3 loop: CASSPDRSADTQYF. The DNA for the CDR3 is TGTGCCAGCAGCCCGGACAGGTCGGCAGATACGCAGTATTTT.

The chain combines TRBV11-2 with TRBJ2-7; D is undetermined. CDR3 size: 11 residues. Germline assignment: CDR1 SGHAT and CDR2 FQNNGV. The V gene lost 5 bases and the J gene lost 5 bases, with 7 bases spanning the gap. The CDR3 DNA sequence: TGTGCCAGCAGCCTAATCCACGAGCAGTACTTC. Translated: CASSLIHEQYF.

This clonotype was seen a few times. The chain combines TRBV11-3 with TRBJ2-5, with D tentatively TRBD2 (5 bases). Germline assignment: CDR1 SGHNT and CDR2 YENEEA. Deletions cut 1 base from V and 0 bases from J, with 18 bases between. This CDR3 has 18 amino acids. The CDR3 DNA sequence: TGTGCCAGCAGCTTAGCCGAATGGGGAGCTAGTAACCAAGAGACCCAGTACTTC. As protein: CASSLAEWGASNQETQYF. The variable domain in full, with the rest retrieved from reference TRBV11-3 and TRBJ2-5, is EAGVVQSPRYKIIEKKQPVAFWCNPISGHNTLYWYLQNLGQGPELLIRYENEEAVDDSQLPKDRFSAERLKGVDSTLKIQPAELGDSAVYLCASSLAEWGASNQETQYFGPGTRLLVL.

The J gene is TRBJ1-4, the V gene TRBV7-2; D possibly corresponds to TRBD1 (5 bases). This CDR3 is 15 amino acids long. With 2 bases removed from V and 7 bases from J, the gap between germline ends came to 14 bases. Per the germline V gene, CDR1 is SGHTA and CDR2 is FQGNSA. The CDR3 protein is CASSLRGTSGEKLFF. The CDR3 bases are TGTGCCAGCAGCTTAAGGGGTACCTCCGGTGAAAAACTGTTTTTT.

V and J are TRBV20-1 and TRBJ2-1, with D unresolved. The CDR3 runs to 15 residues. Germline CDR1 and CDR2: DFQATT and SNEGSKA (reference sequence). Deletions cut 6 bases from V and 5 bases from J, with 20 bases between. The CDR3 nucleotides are TGCAGTGCCGATACCTGGATTACCTCTGACAATGAGCAGTTCTTC. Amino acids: CSADTWITSDNEQFF.

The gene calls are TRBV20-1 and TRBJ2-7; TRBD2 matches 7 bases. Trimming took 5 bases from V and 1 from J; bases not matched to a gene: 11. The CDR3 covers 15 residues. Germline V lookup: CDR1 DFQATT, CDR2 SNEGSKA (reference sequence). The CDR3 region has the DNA TGCAGTGCTTTCCCCTCCCTGGGAGGGTCCTACGAGCAGTACTTC. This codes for CSAFPSLGGSYEQYF.

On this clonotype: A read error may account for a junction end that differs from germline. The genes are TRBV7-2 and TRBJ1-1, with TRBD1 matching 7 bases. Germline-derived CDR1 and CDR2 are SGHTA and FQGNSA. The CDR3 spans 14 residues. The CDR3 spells CASSVQGVKTEAFF. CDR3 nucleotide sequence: TGTGCCAGCAGCGTCCAGGGGGTGAAAACTGAAGCTTTCTTT.

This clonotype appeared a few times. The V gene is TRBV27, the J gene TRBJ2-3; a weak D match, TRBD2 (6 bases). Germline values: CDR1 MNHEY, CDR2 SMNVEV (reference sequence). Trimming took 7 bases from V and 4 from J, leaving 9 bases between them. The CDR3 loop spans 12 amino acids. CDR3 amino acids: CASMSSADTQYF. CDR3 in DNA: TGTGCCAGCATGTCTAGCGCAGATACGCAGTATTTT.

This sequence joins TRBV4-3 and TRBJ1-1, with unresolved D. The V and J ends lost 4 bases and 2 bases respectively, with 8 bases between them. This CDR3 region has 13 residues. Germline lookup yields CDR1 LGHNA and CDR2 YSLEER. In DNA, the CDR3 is TGCGCCAGCAGCCGGGTCAGTAACACTGAAGCTTTCTTT. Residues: CASSRVSNTEAFF.

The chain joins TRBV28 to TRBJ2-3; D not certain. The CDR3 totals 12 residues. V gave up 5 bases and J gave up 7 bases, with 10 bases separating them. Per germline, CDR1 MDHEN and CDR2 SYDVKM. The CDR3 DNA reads TGTGCCAGCAGTCAGCAGAGGAATACGCAGTATTTT. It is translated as CASSQQRNTQYF.

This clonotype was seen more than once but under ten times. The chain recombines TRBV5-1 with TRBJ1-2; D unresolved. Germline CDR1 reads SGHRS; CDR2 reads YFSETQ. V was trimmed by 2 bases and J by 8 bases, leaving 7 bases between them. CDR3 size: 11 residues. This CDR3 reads CASSFNGGYTF. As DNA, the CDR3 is TGCGCCAGCAGCTTCAATGGGGGCTACACCTTC.

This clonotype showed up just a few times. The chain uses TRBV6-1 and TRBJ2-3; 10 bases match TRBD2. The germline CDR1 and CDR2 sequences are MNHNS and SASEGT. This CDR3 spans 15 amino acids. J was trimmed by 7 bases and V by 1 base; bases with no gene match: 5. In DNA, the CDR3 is TGTGCCAGCAGTGAAGTGGGACTAGCGACTTATACGCAGTATTTT. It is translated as CASSEVGLATYTQYF.

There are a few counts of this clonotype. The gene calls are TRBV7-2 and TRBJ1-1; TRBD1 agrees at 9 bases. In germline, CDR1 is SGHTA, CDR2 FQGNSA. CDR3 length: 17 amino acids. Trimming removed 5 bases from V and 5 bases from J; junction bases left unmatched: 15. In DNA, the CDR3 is TGTGCCAGCAGCCGACCCGACACCAACAGGGGGCGGACTGAAGCTTTCTTT. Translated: CASSRPDTNRGRTEAFF.

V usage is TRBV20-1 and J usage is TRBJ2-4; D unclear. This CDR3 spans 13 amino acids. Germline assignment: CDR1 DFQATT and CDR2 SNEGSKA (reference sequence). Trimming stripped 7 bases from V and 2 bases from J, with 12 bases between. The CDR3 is CSVGASTKNIQYF. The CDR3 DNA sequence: TGCAGTGTTGGAGCATCGACCAAAAACATTCAGTACTTC.

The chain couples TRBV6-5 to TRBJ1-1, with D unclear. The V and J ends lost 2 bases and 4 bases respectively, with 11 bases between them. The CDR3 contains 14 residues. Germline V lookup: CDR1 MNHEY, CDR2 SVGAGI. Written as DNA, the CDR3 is TGTGCCAGCAGTTACGATTGGAGGGTCACTGAAGCTTTCTTT. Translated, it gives CASSYDWRVTEAFF.

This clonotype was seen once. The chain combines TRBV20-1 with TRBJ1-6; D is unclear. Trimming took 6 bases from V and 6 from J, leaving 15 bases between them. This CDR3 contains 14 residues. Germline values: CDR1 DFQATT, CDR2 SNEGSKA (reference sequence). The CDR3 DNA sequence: TGCAGTGCCCCTGACGGAAGGACTAATTCACCCCTCCACTTT. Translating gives CSAPDGRTNSPLHF.

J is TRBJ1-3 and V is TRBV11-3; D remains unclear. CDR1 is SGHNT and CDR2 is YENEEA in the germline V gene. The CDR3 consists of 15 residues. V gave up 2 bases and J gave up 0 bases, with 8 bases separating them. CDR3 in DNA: TGTGCCAGCAGCTTAATTGGGGTCTCTGGAAACACCATATATTTT. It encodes CASSLIGVSGNTIYF.

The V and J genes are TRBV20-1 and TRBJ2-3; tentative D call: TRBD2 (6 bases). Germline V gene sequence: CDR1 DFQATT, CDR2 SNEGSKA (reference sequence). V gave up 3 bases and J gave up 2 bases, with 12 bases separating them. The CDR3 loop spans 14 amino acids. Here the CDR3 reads CSASQAGSTDTQYF. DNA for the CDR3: TGCAGTGCTAGCCAGGCGGGGTCCACAGATACGCAGTATTTT.